The rows below give T cell receptor beta chains drawn from one sample of a study of blood T cell repertoires in COVID-19. This table comes from immunoSEQ multiplex PCR, and its TCRdb copy is limited to in-frame clones, with some not included. Among around 290,000 clones, approximately 91% were seen once, and the ten largest hold roughly 2.3%. Sequenced: peripheral blood. These receptors came from a woman aged 30 to 39 with COVID-19, enrolled during active disease. The CDR3 runs from the conserved cysteine through the conserved F or W. A D gene is named only where the DNA matches it firmly. Clone size is shown for a subset of rows, as once, few, many or a class of expanded clone.

j_call: TRBJ1-2; v_call: TRBV5-5; clone_size: -; d_call: TRBD1; cdr3_aa: CASSLTGTGDYGYTF; cdr3_nt: TGTGCCAGCAGTTTAACCGGGACAGGGGACTATGGCTACACCTTC
j_call: TRBJ1-1; v_call: TRBV2; clone_size: -; d_call: -; cdr3_aa: CASTEQGGDTEAFF; cdr3_nt: TGTGCCAGCACAGAACAGGGTGGGGACACTGAAGCTTTCTTT
j_call: TRBJ1-4; v_call: TRBV2; clone_size: -; d_call: TRBD1; cdr3_aa: CATGQGGPRTGNEKLFF; cdr3_nt: TGTGCCACAGGACAGGGAGGGCCCCGGACGGGTAATGAAAAACTGTTTTTT
j_call: TRBJ1-3; v_call: TRBV19; clone_size: -; d_call: -; cdr3_aa: CASSTESSSGNTIYF; cdr3_nt: TGTGCCAGTAGTACCGAGTCGTCCTCTGGAAACACCATATATTTT
j_call: TRBJ1-2; v_call: TRBV27; clone_size: -; d_call: TRBD1; cdr3_aa: CASRKPGQGGMGGYTF; cdr3_nt: TGTGCCAGCAGGAAACCGGGACAGGGCGGTATGGGTGGCTACACCTTC
j_call: TRBJ1-5; v_call: TRBV7-8; clone_size: -; d_call: -; cdr3_aa: CASSLASGGSNQPQHF; cdr3_nt: TGTGCCAGCAGCTTAGCGTCGGGGGGTTCCAATCAGCCCCAGCATTTT
j_call: TRBJ1-2; v_call: TRBV15; clone_size: -; d_call: TRBD1; cdr3_aa: CATSRGRTGGGGGYTF; cdr3_nt: TGTGCCACCAGCAGAGGCCGTACAGGGGGCGGGGGCGGCTACACCTTC
j_call: TRBJ2-3; v_call: TRBV4-1; clone_size: -; d_call: TRBD1; cdr3_aa: CASSQLRQGDSDTQYF; cdr3_nt: TGCGCCAGCAGCCAACTCAGACAGGGGGATTCAGATACGCAGTATTTT
j_call: TRBJ1-1; v_call: TRBV19; clone_size: -; d_call: -; cdr3_aa: CASRAGGRSNTEAFF; cdr3_nt: TGTGCCAGTAGGGCAGGAGGGCGCTCGAACACTGAAGCTTTCTTT
j_call: TRBJ2-7; v_call: TRBV28; clone_size: once; d_call: TRBD2; cdr3_aa: CASSFRGVRYEQYF; cdr3_nt: TGTGCCAGCAGCTTCCGGGGGGTGAGATACGAGCAGTACTTC
j_call: TRBJ2-7; v_call: TRBV7-8; clone_size: -; d_call: -; cdr3_aa: CASSSGIGLSYEQYF; cdr3_nt: TGTGCCAGCAGCTCCGGAATAGGACTCTCCTACGAGCAGTACTTC
j_call: TRBJ1-5; v_call: TRBV3-1/TRBV3-2; clone_size: -; d_call: -; cdr3_aa: CASSQDAGHNQPQHF; cdr3_nt: TGTGCCAGCAGCCAAGACGCCGGACACAATCAGCCCCAGCATTTT
j_call: TRBJ1-1; v_call: TRBV30; clone_size: -; d_call: -; cdr3_aa: CAWSGGDTEAFF; cdr3_nt: TGTGCCTGGAGTGGGGGGGACACTGAAGCTTTCTTT
j_call: TRBJ1-4; v_call: TRBV28; clone_size: -; d_call: TRBD1; cdr3_aa: CASTTGGQSNEKLFF; cdr3_nt: TGTGCCAGCACCACTGGGGGACAGTCTAATGAAAAACTGTTTTTT
j_call: TRBJ1-1; v_call: TRBV5-1; clone_size: once; d_call: TRBD1; cdr3_aa: CASRQGPTNTEAFF; cdr3_nt: TGCGCCAGCAGACAGGGGCCCACGAACACTGAAGCTTTCTTT
j_call: TRBJ1-2; v_call: TRBV11-2; clone_size: -; d_call: -; cdr3_aa: CASSSRLSSGYTF; cdr3_nt: TGTGCCAGCAGCTCGAGGCTTTCTAGTGGCTACACCTTC
j_call: TRBJ1-3; v_call: TRBV12-3/TRBV12-4; clone_size: -; d_call: -; cdr3_aa: CASSLGNTIYF; cdr3_nt: TGTGCCAGCAGTTTGGGCAACACCATATATTTT
j_call: TRBJ1-6; v_call: TRBV30; clone_size: -; d_call: TRBD1; cdr3_aa: CAWNRGPNSPLHF; cdr3_nt: TGTGCCTGGAACAGGGGCCCAAATTCACCCCTCCACTTT
j_call: TRBJ2-3; v_call: TRBV7-7; clone_size: -; d_call: -; cdr3_aa: CASSLATGSTDTQYF; cdr3_nt: TGTGCCAGCAGCTTAGCAACAGGCAGCACAGATACGCAGTATTTT
j_call: TRBJ2-2; v_call: TRBV7-9; clone_size: once; d_call: TRBD1; cdr3_aa: CASSLLTGGAGTGELFF; cdr3_nt: TGTGCCAGCAGCCTCCTAACAGGGGGCGCTGGGACCGGGGAGCTGTTTTTT
j_call: TRBJ2-5; v_call: TRBV11-2; clone_size: -; d_call: TRBD1; cdr3_aa: CASSSLDREETQYF; cdr3_nt: TGTGCCAGCAGCTCCCTGGACAGGGAGGAGACCCAGTACTTC
j_call: TRBJ1-2; v_call: TRBV27; clone_size: -; d_call: -; cdr3_aa: CASSPRVLRGMSGYTF; cdr3_nt: TGTGCCAGCAGCCCCCGGGTTTTACGGGGAATGAGCGGCTACACCTTC
j_call: TRBJ2-2; v_call: TRBV28; clone_size: -; d_call: TRBD1; cdr3_aa: CASSLYGTDTGELFF; cdr3_nt: TGTGCCAGCAGTTTATATGGGACAGACACCGGGGAGCTGTTTTTT
j_call: TRBJ1-1; v_call: TRBV3-1/TRBV3-2; clone_size: -; d_call: -; cdr3_aa: CASSQEDRTEAFF; cdr3_nt: TGTGCCAGCAGCCAAGAAGACAGGACTGAAGCTTTCTTT
j_call: TRBJ1-2; v_call: TRBV6-1; clone_size: -; d_call: -; cdr3_aa: CASSEAPGGYTF; cdr3_nt: TGTGCCAGCAGTGAAGCTCCGGGGGGCTACACCTTC
j_call: TRBJ2-7; v_call: TRBV9; clone_size: -; d_call: -; cdr3_aa: CASSAGQQIYEQYF; cdr3_nt: TGTGCCAGCAGCGCTGGACAGCAAATCTACGAGCAGTACTTC
j_call: TRBJ2-3; v_call: TRBV3-1/TRBV3-2; clone_size: once; d_call: TRBD2; cdr3_aa: CASSQGEGLAGDTQYF; cdr3_nt: TGTGCCAGCAGCCAAGGGGAGGGACTAGCGGGAGATACGCAGTATTTT
j_call: TRBJ2-7; v_call: TRBV14; clone_size: -; d_call: TRBD1; cdr3_aa: CASSPSGTGYYYEQYF; cdr3_nt: TGTGCCAGCAGCCCTTCTGGGACAGGGTATTACTACGAGCAGTACTTC
j_call: TRBJ2-1; v_call: TRBV27; clone_size: few; d_call: -; cdr3_aa: CASTGLHVGEQFF; cdr3_nt: TGTGCCAGCACGGGACTCCACGTGGGTGAGCAGTTCTTC
j_call: TRBJ2-2; v_call: TRBV6-1; clone_size: few; d_call: -; cdr3_aa: CASSEGGGNTGELFF; cdr3_nt: TGTGCCAGCAGTGAAGGGGGCGGGAACACCGGGGAGCTGTTTTTT
j_call: TRBJ2-7; v_call: TRBV7-9; clone_size: -; d_call: TRBD1; cdr3_aa: CASSLMRGQGSDEQYF; cdr3_nt: TGTGCCAGCAGCTTAATGCGGGGACAGGGTAGTGACGAGCAGTACTTC
j_call: TRBJ1-3; v_call: TRBV6-5; clone_size: -; d_call: -; cdr3_aa: CASSIAEYSGNTIYF; cdr3_nt: TGTGCCAGCAGTATAGCCGAATACTCTGGAAACACCATATATTTT
j_call: TRBJ1-2; v_call: TRBV10-3; clone_size: -; d_call: -; cdr3_aa: CAISESTGDYGYTF; cdr3_nt: TGTGCCATCAGTGAGTCGACAGGAGACTATGGCTACACCTTC
j_call: TRBJ2-2; v_call: TRBV18; clone_size: few; d_call: TRBD2; cdr3_aa: CASSSGTSQASGELFF; cdr3_nt: TGTGCCAGCTCATCGGGGACTAGCCAAGCATCCGGGGAGCTGTTTTTT
j_call: TRBJ1-1; v_call: TRBV19; clone_size: -; d_call: TRBD1; cdr3_aa: CASSPGTGLMNTEAFF; cdr3_nt: TGTGCCAGTAGTCCTGGGACAGGGCTCATGAACACTGAAGCTTTCTTT
j_call: TRBJ1-2; v_call: TRBV19; clone_size: -; d_call: -; cdr3_aa: CASSIPRDYGYTF; cdr3_nt: TGTGCCAGTAGTATTCCCAGGGACTATGGCTACACCTTC
j_call: TRBJ2-3; v_call: TRBV4-1; clone_size: -; d_call: -; cdr3_aa: CASSQVAARADTQYF; cdr3_nt: TGCGCCAGCAGCCAAGTTGCGGCGCGAGCAGATACGCAGTATTTT
j_call: TRBJ1-4; v_call: TRBV2; clone_size: -; d_call: -; cdr3_aa: CASTTSGATNEKLFF; cdr3_nt: TGTGCCAGCACCACTTCAGGGGCAACTAATGAAAAACTGTTTTTT
j_call: TRBJ2-4; v_call: TRBV18; clone_size: few; d_call: TRBD1; cdr3_aa: CASSGDRGRGNIQYF; cdr3_nt: TGTGCCAGCTCAGGGGACAGGGGGCGAGGAAACATTCAGTACTTC